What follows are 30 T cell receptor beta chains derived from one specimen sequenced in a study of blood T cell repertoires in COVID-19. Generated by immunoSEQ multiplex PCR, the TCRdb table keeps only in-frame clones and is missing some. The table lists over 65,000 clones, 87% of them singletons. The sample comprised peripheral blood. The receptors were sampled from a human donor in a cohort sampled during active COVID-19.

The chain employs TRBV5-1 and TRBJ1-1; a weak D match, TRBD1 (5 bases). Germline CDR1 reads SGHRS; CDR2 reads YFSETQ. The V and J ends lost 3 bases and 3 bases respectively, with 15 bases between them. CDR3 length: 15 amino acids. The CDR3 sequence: CASSSLWGGDTEAFF. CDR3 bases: TGCGCCAGCAGCTCTTTATGGGGGGGTGACACTGAAGCTTTCTTT.

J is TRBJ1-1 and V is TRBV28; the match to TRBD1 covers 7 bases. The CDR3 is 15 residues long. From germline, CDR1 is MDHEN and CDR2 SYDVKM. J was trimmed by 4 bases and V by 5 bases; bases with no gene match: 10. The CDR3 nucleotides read TGTGCCAGCAGTCAACCTACAGGGGATCCCACTGAAGCTTTCTTT. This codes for CASSQPTGDPTEAFF.

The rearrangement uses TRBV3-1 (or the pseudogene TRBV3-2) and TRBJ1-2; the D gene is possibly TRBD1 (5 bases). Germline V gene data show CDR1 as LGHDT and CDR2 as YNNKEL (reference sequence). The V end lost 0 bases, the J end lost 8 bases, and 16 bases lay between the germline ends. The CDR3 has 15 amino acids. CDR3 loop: CASSQDNRGKEGYTF. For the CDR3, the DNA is TGTGCCAGCAGCCAAGATAATCGGGGGAAGGAAGGCTACACCTTC.

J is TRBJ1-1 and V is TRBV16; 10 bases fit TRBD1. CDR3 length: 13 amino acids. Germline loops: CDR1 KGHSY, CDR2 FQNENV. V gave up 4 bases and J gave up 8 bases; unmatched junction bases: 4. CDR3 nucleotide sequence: TGTGCCAGCAGCCCCTGGACAGGGGGAGAAGCTTTCTTT. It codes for CASSPWTGGEAFF.

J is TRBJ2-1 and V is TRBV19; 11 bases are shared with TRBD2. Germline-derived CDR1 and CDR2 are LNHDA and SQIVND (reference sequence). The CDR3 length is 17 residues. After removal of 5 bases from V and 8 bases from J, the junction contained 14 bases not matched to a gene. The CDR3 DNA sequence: TGTGCCAGTAGTGGAGGGCCTCTAGCGGGAGGAGGCTATGAGCAGTTCTTC. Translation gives CASSGGPLAGGGYEQFF.

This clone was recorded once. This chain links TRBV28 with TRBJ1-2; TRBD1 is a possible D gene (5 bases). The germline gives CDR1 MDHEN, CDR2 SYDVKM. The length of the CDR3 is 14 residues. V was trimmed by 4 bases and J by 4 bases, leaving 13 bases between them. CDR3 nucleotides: TGTGCCAGCAGTTCATATCAGGGAGGCTATGGCTACACCTTC. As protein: CASSSYQGGYGYTF.

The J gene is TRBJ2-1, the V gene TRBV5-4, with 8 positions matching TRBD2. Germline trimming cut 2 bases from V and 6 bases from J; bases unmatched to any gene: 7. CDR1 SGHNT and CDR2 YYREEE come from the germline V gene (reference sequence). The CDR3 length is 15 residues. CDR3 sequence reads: CASSLALAGFNEQFF. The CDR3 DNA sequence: TGTGCCAGCAGCTTAGCTTTAGCGGGATTCAATGAGCAGTTCTTC.

The CDR3 protein is CASSPQTGHNSPLHF. The CDR3 nucleotides are TGTGCCAGCAGTCCCCAGACAGGGCATAATTCACCCCTCCACTTT. The chain joins TRBV28 to TRBJ1-6; TRBD1 matches at 7 bases. The CDR3 is 15 amino acids. J was trimmed by 5 bases and V by 5 bases; bases with no gene match: 6. Germline V lookup: CDR1 MDHEN, CDR2 SYDVKM.

DNA of the CDR3: TGTGCCAGCAGTCCCCAGAGGGCCACAACAGGGGGCCGTGGCTACACCTTC. Translated: CASSPQRATTGGRGYTF. The rearrangement links TRBV28 to TRBJ1-2; TRBD1 matches 9 bases. CDR3 size: 17 residues. The V and J ends lost 5 bases and 7 bases, in that order; junction bases with no gene match: 17. The germline CDR1 and CDR2 sequences are MDHEN and SYDVKM.

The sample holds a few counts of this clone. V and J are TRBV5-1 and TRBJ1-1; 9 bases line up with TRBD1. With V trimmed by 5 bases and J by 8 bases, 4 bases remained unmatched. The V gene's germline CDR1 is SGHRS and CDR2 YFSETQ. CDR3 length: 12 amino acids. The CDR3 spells CASRPDRGEAFF. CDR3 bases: TGCGCCAGCAGACCCGACAGGGGGGAAGCTTTCTTT.

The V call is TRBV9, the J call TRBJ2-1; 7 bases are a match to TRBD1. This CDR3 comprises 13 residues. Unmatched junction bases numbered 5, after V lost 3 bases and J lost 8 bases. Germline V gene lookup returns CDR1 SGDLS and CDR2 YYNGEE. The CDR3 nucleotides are TGTGCCAGCAGCGGCCAACAGGGGCATGAGCAGTTCTTC. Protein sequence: CASSGQQGHEQFF.

CDR3 residues: CSAEPEGGNEQFF. DNA of the CDR3: TGCAGCGCTGAGCCCGAGGGAGGCAATGAGCAGTTCTTC. V usage is TRBV29-1 and J usage is TRBJ2-1; tentatively, D is TRBD2 (6 bases). V dropped 7 bases and J dropped 6 bases, with 16 bases sitting between them. The length of the CDR3 is 13 residues. Germline CDR1 SQVTM, CDR2 ANQGSEA.

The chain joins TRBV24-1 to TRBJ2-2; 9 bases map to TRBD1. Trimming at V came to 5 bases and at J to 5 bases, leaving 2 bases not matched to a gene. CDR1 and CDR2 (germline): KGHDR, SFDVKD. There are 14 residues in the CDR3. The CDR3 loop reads CATSGTGDTGELFF. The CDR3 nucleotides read TGTGCCACCAGTGGGACAGGGGATACCGGGGAGCTGTTTTTT.

CDR3 DNA sequence: TGTGCCAGCAGCTTAGCGGGCCTGACCTACGAGCAGTACTTC. Amino acids: CASSLAGLTYEQYF. This sequence joins TRBV7-9 and TRBJ2-7; D is unresolved. The CDR3 covers 14 residues. Looked up from germline, CDR1 is SEHNR and CDR2 is FQNEAQ (reference sequence). V lost 0 bases, J lost 2 bases, and 8 bases lay in between.

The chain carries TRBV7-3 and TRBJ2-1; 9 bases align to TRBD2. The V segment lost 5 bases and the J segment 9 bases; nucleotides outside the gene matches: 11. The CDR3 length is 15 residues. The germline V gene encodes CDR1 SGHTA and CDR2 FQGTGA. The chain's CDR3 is CASSPRLAEGGEQFF. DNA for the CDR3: TGTGCCAGCAGCCCTAGACTAGCGGAGGGGGGTGAGCAGTTCTTC.

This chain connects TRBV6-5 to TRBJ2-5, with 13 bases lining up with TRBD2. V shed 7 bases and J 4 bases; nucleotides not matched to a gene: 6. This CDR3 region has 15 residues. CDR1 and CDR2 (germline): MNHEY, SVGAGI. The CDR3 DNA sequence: TGTGCCAGCATTTCGGGACTAGCGGGAAGAGAGACCCAGTACTTC. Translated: CASISGLAGRETQYF.

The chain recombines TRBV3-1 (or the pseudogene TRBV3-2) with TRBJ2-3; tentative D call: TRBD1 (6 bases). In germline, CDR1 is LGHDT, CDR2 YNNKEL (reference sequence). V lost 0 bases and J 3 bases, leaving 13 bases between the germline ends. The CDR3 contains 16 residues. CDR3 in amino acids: CASSQEGAGTTDTQYF. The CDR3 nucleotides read TGTGCCAGCAGCCAAGAGGGGGCAGGAACTACAGATACGCAGTATTTT.

As DNA, the CDR3 is TGTGCCAGCTCACCACGGACTACAGATACGCAGTATTTT. Amino acid sequence: CASSPRTTDTQYF. J is TRBJ2-3 and V is TRBV18; weak D call: TRBD2 (5 bases). The V gene lost 1 base and the J gene lost 3 bases, with 5 bases spanning the gap. The V gene's germline CDR1 is KGHSH and CDR2 LQKENI. The CDR3 is made up of 13 amino acids.

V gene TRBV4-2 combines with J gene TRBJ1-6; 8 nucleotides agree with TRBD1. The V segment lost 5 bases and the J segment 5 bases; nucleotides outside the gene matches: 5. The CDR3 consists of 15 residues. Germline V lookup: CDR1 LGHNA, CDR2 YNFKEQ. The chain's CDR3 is CASSSDRGNNSPLHF. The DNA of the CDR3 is TGTGCCAGCAGCTCCGACAGGGGAAATAATTCACCCCTCCACTTT.

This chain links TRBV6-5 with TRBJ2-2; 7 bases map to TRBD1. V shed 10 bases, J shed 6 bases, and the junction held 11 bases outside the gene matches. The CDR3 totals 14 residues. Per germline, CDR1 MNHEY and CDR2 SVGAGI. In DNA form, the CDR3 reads TGTGCCACCCGGAGGACAGGAGGCGCCGGGGAGCTGTTTTTT. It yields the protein CATRRTGGAGELFF.

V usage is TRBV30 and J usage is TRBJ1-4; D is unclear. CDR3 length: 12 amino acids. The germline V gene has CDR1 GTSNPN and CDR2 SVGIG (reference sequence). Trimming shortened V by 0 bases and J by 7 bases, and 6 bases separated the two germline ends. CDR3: CAWSVAGEKLFF. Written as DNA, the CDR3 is TGTGCCTGGAGTGTAGCGGGTGAAAAACTGTTTTTT.

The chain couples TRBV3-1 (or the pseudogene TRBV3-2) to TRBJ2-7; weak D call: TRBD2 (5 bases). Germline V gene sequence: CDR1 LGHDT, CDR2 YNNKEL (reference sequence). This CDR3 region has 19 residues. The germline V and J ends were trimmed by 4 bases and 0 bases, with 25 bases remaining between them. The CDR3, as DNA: TGTGCCAGCAGCCCGCGCGGCCCCACCCTGTCCGGGGACTCCTACGAGCAGTACTTC. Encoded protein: CASSPRGPTLSGDSYEQYF.

For the CDR3, the DNA is TGTGCCAGCACTCTAACGGGGAGCTCCTACGAGCAGTACTTC. It translates to CASTLTGSSYEQYF. The chain carries TRBV27 and TRBJ2-7, with D maybe TRBD2 (5 bases). Trimming took off 7 bases at V and 0 bases at J, with 13 bases between the two ends. Germline V gene sequence: CDR1 MNHEY, CDR2 SMNVEV (reference sequence). The CDR3 contains 14 residues.

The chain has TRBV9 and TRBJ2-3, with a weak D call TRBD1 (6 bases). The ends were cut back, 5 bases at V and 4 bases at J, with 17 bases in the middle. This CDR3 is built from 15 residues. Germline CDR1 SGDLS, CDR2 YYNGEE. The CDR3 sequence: CASSTGTGFADTQYF. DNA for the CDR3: TGTGCCAGCAGTACAGGGACGGGATTCGCAGATACGCAGTATTTT.

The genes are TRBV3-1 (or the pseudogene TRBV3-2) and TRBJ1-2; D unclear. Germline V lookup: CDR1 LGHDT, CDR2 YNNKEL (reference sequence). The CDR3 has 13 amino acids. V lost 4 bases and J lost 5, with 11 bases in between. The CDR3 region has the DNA TGTGCCAGCAGCCTCCCGGGGAGTTATGGCTACACCTTC. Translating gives CASSLPGSYGYTF.

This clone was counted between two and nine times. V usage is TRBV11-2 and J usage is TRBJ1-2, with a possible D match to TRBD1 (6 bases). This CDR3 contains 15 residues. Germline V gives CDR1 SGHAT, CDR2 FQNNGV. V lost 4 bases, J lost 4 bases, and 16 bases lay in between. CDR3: CASSSTRTDLYGYTF. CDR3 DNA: TGTGCCAGCAGCTCGACACGGACAGACCTCTATGGCTACACCTTC.

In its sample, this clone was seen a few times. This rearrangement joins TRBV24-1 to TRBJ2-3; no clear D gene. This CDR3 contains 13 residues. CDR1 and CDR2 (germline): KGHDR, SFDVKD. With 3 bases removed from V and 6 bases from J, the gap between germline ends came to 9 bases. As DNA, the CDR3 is TGTGCCACCAGTGATGCCGTCGGGGATACGCAGTATTTT. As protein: CATSDAVGDTQYF.

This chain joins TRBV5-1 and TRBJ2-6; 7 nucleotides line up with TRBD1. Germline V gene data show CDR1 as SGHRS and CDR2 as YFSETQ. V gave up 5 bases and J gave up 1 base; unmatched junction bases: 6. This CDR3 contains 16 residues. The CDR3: CASRYEGASGANVLTF. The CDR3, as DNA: TGCGCCAGCAGGTACGAGGGGGCTTCTGGGGCCAACGTCCTGACTTTC.

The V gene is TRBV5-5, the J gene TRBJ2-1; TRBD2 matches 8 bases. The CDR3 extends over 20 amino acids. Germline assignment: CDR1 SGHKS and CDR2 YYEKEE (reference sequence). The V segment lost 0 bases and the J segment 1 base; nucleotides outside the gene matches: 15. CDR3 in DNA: TGTGCCAGCAGCTTGGTAGCGGGGCCTAGGGACTATACTTCCTACAATGAGCAGTTCTTC. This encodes CASSLVAGPRDYTSYNEQFF.

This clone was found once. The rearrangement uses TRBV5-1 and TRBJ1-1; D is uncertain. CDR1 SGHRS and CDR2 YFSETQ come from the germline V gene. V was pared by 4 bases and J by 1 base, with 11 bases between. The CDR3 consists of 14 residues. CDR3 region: CASSTVGGNTEAFF. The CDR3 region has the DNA TGCGCCAGCAGCACAGTCGGAGGGAACACTGAAGCTTTCTTT.